This TCR beta chain originates from a study of cytomegalovirus exposure and HLA in healthy donors. Whole-study results and caveats: Per a prior analysis, the majority of TCR beta V segments were productive roughly 90% or roughly 30% of the time.

A note on this clone: Its target is unknown.

Healthy bone marrow donors made up the cohort. Losses at the gene ends were 5 bases for V and 6 bases for J; bases not matched to a gene: 14. Germline CDR1 SGHVS, CDR2 FNYEAQ. The CDR3 totals 17 residues. The PCR made use of 60 Vbeta and 13 Jbeta primers. The protocol was immunoSEQ multiplex PCR, while the TCRdb copy is restricted to in-frame clones and leaves out a portion. This sample's table has some 140,000 clones. Sequencing used PBMCs. This clonotype was sampled from a woman aged 55-70 years in good health and CMV-seronegative. V is TRBV7-6 and J is TRBJ1-4, with 8 positions matching TRBD1. This CDR3 is CASSPRKPGQADEKLFF. CDR3 DNA sequence: TGTGCCAGCAGCCCCAGAAAACCGGGACAGGCAGATGAAAAACTGTTTTTT.